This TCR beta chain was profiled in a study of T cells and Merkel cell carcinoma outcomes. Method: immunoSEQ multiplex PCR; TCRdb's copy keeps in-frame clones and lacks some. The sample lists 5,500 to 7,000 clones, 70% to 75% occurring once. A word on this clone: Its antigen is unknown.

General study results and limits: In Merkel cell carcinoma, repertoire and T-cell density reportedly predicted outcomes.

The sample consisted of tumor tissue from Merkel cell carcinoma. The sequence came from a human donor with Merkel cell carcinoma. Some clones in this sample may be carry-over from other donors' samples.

The CDR3 DNA sequence: TGTGCCAGCAGCTTGACTACCTACGAGCAGTACTTC. This translates into CASSLTTYEQYF. This chain joins TRBV11-2 and TRBJ2-7; perhaps TRBD2 as D (5 bases). The germline gives CDR1 SGHAT, CDR2 FQNNGV. V dropped 3 bases and J dropped 2 bases, with 5 bases sitting between them. CDR3 length: 12 amino acids.